This T cell receptor beta chain was retrieved from a study of PD-L1 blockade in urothelial cancer. Study-wide context: From 0 to 3 prior chemotherapy regimens had been given to the patients. Analyses were performed on blood at 3 weeks after treatment start (the second dose) and at 6 weeks. Median T cell yield from blood was fewer than 150,000.

As regards this clone: This sample also contains other DNA sequences that code for the same CDR3.

The J segment lost 4 bases and the V segment lost 1 base, leaving 2 bases of the junction unmatched. Germline CDR1 and CDR2: SGHVS and FQNEAQ. CDR3 length equals 15 residues. Time point reported: pretreatment peripheral blood. All patients carried locally advanced or metastatic urothelial carcinoma. Some clones are missing from TCRdb's copy, which holds only in-frame ones; the method was immunoSEQ multiplex PCR. The sample carries tens of thousands of clones, 81% recorded once. This receptor was obtained from a man aged 70 or older with urothelial cancer. J is TRBJ2-1 and V is TRBV7-8, with 9 bases fitting TRBD2. Source: PBMCs, taken around atezolizumab (anti-PD-L1) treatment. The CDR3 sequence: CASSLGSGGYNEQFF. CDR3 nucleotide sequence: TGTGCCAGCAGCTTAGGTAGCGGGGGTTACAATGAGCAGTTCTTC.